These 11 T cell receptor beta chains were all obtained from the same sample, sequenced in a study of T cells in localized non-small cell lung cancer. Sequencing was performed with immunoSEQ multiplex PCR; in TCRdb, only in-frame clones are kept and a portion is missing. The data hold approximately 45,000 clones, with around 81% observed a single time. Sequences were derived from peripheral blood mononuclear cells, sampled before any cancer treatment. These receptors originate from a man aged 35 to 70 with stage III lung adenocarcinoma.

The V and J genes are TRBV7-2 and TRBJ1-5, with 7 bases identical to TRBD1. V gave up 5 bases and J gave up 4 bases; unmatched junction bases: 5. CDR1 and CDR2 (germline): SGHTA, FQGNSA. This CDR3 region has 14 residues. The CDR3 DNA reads TGTGCCAGCAGCCCACGACAGGGAAATCAGCCCCAGCATTTT. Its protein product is CASSPRQGNQPQHF.

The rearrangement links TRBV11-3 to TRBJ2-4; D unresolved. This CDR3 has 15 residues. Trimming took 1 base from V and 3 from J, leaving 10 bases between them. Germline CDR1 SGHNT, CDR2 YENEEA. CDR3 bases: TGTGCCAGCAGCTTAGGGGGAACCTACAAAAACATTCAGTACTTC. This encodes CASSLGGTYKNIQYF.

In DNA, the CDR3 is TGTGCCAGCAGCTTCCGGGACGGTATTTACAATGAGCAGTTCTTC. The encoded protein is CASSFRDGIYNEQFF. The chain combines TRBV7-8 with TRBJ2-1; D is tentatively TRBD1 or TRBD2 (5 bases each). V lost 3 bases and J lost 4, with 13 bases in between. CDR3 length equals 15 residues. Germline loops: CDR1 SGHVS, CDR2 FQNEAQ.

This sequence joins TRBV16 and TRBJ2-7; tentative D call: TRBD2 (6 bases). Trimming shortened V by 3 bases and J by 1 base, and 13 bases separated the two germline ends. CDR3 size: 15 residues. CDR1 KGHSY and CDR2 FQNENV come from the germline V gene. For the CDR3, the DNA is TGTGCCAGCAGCCAGCGGGGCCCTGGATCCTACGAGCAGTACTTC. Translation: CASSQRGPGSYEQYF.

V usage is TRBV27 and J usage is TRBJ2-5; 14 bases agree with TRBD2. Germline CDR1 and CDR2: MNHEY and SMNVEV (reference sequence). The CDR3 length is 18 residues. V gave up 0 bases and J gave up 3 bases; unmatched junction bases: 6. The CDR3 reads CASSLSVRGLAGEETQYF. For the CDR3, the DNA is TGTGCCAGCAGTTTATCCGTACGGGGACTAGCGGGGGAAGAGACCCAGTACTTC.

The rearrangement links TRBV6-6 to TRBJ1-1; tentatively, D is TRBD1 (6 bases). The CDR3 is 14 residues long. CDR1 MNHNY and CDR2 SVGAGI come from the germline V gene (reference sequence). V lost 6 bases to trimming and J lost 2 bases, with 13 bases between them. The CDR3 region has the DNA TGTGCCAGCAGAACCCGGACAGATAACACTGAAGCTTTCTTT. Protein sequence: CASRTRTDNTEAFF.

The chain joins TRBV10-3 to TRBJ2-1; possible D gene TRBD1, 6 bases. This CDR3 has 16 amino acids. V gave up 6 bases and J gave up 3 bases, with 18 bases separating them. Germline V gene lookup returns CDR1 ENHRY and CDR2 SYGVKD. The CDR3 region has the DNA TGTGCCATCAGCCTTTACAGGGTCTCTTTCTACAATGAGCAGTTCTTC. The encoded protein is CAISLYRVSFYNEQFF.

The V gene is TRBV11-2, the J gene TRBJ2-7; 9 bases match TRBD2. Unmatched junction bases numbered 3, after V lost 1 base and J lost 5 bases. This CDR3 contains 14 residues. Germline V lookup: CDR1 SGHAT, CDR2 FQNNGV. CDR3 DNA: TGTGCCAGCAGCTTAGTCCTAGCGGGGAACGAGCAGTACTTC. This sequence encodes CASSLVLAGNEQYF.

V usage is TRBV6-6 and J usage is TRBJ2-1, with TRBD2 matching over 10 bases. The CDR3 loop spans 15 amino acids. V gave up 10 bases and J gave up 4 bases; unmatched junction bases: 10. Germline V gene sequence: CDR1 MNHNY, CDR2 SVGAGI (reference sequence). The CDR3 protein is CATRTSGGVYNEQFF. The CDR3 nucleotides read TGTGCCACCCGCACAAGCGGGGGGGTTTACAATGAGCAGTTCTTC.

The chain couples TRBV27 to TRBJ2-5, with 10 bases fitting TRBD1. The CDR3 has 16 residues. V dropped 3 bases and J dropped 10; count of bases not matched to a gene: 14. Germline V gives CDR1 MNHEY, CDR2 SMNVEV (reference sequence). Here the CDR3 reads CASSFFADRGTLDQYF. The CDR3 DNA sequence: TGTGCCAGCAGTTTCTTCGCGGACAGGGGGACGTTGGACCAGTACTTC.

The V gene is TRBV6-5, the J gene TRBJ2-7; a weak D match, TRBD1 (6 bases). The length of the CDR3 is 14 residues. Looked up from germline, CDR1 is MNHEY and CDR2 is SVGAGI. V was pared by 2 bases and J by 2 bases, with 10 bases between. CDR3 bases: TGTGCCAGCAGTTACGTGGGGGCAGCCTACGAGCAGTACTTC. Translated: CASSYVGAAYEQYF.